These 25 T cell receptor beta chains share one sample of origin, sequenced in a study of T cells after posttransplantation cyclophosphamide (dated by TCRdb to between 2015 and 2016). Library preparation employed the immunoSEQ multiplex PCR assay. TCRdb mirrors the immuneACCESS table, restricted to in-frame sequences. Some clones are absent from its copies; in checked studies, under half trace to an unresolved V gene, and the reason for the others is unknown. This sample includes tens of thousands of clones, and none of them was observed just once. About 2.2% of the sample rests with the top ten. Sample: PBMCs. These receptor sequences come from a man aged 40-50 years in good health, CMV-negative, and a related stem cell transplant donor.

The table lists this clone with many counts. This rearrangement joins TRBV5-1 to TRBJ1-2, with D unclear. V was cut by 4 bases and J by 7 bases, with 20 bases left in between. Germline values: CDR1 SGHRS, CDR2 YFSETQ. This CDR3 spans 15 amino acids. The CDR3: CASSREASGPGGYTF. The CDR3 DNA sequence: TGCGCCAGCAGCAGGGAGGCGTCCGGTCCAGGTGGCTACACCTTC.

This clone has ten or more counts. The chain couples TRBV13 to TRBJ2-1; TRBD2 matches 13 bases. V dropped 0 bases and J dropped 4; count of bases not matched to a gene: 0. The CDR3 has 16 residues. CDR1 and CDR2 (germline): PRHDT, FYEKMQ (reference sequence). CDR3 DNA: TGTGCCAGCAGCTTAGGGGGACTAGCGGGATACAATGAGCAGTTCTTC. The encoded protein is CASSLGGLAGYNEQFF.

This clone was detected many times. The CDR3 DNA follows: TGCGCCAGCAGCTGGTTCGGGACTAGCGGCTACAATGAGCAGTTCTTC. This encodes CASSWFGTSGYNEQFF. The chain joins TRBV5-1 to TRBJ2-1; TRBD2 agrees at 11 bases. The germline gives CDR1 SGHRS, CDR2 YFSETQ. The CDR3 is made up of 16 amino acids. After removal of 3 bases from V and 3 bases from J, the junction contained 5 bases not matched to a gene.

In its sample, this clone was seen many times. The rearrangement uses TRBV5-1 and TRBJ1-2; D might be TRBD1 (6 bases). This CDR3 spans 14 amino acids. V dropped 4 bases and J dropped 5 bases, with 15 bases sitting between them. Germline V gene lookup returns CDR1 SGHRS and CDR2 YFSETQ. This chain's CDR3 is CASSDFGQRYGYTF. CDR3 nucleotide sequence: TGCGCCAGCAGCGACTTTGGACAGAGGTATGGCTACACCTTC.

This clone was observed many times. Here the CDR3 reads CASSAVAGALNEQFF. CDR3 nucleotides: TGTGCCAGCAGCGCCGTAGCGGGTGCGCTCAATGAGCAGTTCTTC. This chain links TRBV9 with TRBJ2-1, with 7 bases that match TRBD2. After removal of 3 bases from V and 6 bases from J, the junction contained 9 bases not matched to a gene. The CDR3 has 15 amino acids. Germline V lookup: CDR1 SGDLS, CDR2 YYNGEE.

This clone was recorded a few times. V gene TRBV6-5 combines with J gene TRBJ2-3; 7 bases align to TRBD1. Trimming at V came to 2 bases and at J to 4 bases, leaving 3 bases not matched to a gene. The germline V gene encodes CDR1 MNHEY and CDR2 SVGAGI. This CDR3 is built from 14 residues. The CDR3 loop reads CASSYGQGADTQYF. The DNA for the CDR3 is TGTGCCAGCAGTTACGGGCAGGGGGCAGATACGCAGTATTTT.

This clone has at least ten counts. The rearrangement joins TRBV29-1 to TRBJ1-3; 8 positions agree with TRBD1. Germline CDR1 and CDR2: SQVTM and ANQGSEA. With 7 bases clipped from V and 6 bases from J, the junction kept 11 bases outside the gene matches. The CDR3 has 14 amino acids. CDR3 in amino acids: CSAGQGDRENTIYF. The CDR3 coding sequence is TGCAGCGCCGGACAGGGTGATAGGGAAAACACCATATATTTT.

This clone was picked up many times. The chain has TRBV7-6 and TRBJ2-1; unclear D gene. This CDR3 is 14 amino acids long. V was trimmed by 5 bases and J by 1 base, leaving 9 bases between them. Per the germline V gene, CDR1 is SGHVS and CDR2 is FNYEAQ. CDR3 coding DNA: TGTGCCAGCAGCATGACTCCTTCCTACAATGAGCAGTTCTTC. It specifies CASSMTPSYNEQFF.

This clone was counted ten times or more. The rearrangement links TRBV2 to TRBJ2-6, with 12 nucleotides matching TRBD1. CDR1 and CDR2 (germline): SNHLY, FYNNEI. The CDR3 consists of 18 residues. V lost 7 bases to trimming and J lost 2 bases; unmatched junction nucleotides: 9. The CDR3 spells CASNWRDRGLTGANVLTF. In DNA, the CDR3 is TGTGCCAGCAATTGGCGGGACAGGGGGCTGACTGGGGCCAACGTCCTGACTTTC.

In this sample, this clone turned up many times. The CDR3 protein is CSVGSGFEDTQYF. CDR3 sequence (DNA): TGCAGCGTTGGTTCCGGGTTCGAAGATACGCAGTATTTT. V usage is TRBV29-1 and J usage is TRBJ2-3; D remains unclear. CDR1 is SQVTM and CDR2 is ANQGSEA in the germline V gene. Trimming took 4 bases from V and 5 from J, leaving 13 bases between them. The CDR3 spans 13 residues.

This clone has ten or more counts. CDR3 DNA sequence: TGTGCCATCAGTGAGTATCAGGGGCGGAGGACTGAAGCTTTCTTT. Translation: CAISEYQGRRTEAFF. The chain links TRBV10-3 to TRBJ1-1, with a possible D match to TRBD1 (6 bases). Germline CDR1 and CDR2: ENHRY and SYGVKD. This CDR3 spans 15 amino acids. V dropped 1 base and J dropped 5 bases, with 14 bases sitting between them.

This clone was counted many times. The gene calls are TRBV5-1 and TRBJ2-3; D call uncertain. The germline gives CDR1 SGHRS, CDR2 YFSETQ. The CDR3 covers 14 residues. The V gene lost 2 bases and the J gene lost 2 bases, with 9 bases spanning the gap. Here the CDR3 reads CASSFESHTDTQYF. The CDR3 DNA follows: TGCGCCAGCAGCTTCGAGTCGCACACAGATACGCAGTATTTT.

In its sample, this clone was seen many times. This chain joins TRBV6-4 and TRBJ2-1; D possibly corresponds to TRBD1 (5 bases). The CDR3 is 15 amino acids. Deletions cut 3 bases from V and 3 bases from J, with 12 bases between. Looked up from germline, CDR1 is MRHNA and CDR2 is SNTAGT. The CDR3 is CASSDSGRDYNEQFF. As DNA, the CDR3 is TGTGCCAGCAGTGATTCTGGCAGGGACTACAATGAGCAGTTCTTC.

Many counts were recorded for this clone. The DNA for the CDR3 is TGTGCCAGCAGCTTCCGCGGGAATCAGCCCCAGCATTTT. Its protein product is CASSFRGNQPQHF. This chain links TRBV7-2 with TRBJ1-5; no clear D gene. The CDR3 covers 13 residues. Trimming left V 3 bases short and J 4 bases short, with 7 bases between. In germline, CDR1 is SGHTA, CDR2 FQGNSA. Full variable domain (remainder filled in from reference TRBV7-2 and TRBJ1-5): GAGVSQSPSNKVTEKGKDVELRCDPISGHTALYWYRQSLGQGLEFLIYFQGNSAPDKSGLPSDRFSAERTGGSVSTLTIQRTQQEDSAVYLCASSFRGNQPQHFGDGTRLSIL.

This clone came up many times. The CDR3 sequence is CASSEEGGSETQYF. CDR3 DNA sequence: TGTGCCAGCAGTGAAGAAGGAGGATCCGAGACCCAGTACTTC. The rearrangement uses TRBV2 and TRBJ2-5, with TRBD2 as a possible D gene (5 bases). V lost 1 base and J 5 bases, leaving 11 bases between the germline ends. Germline CDR1 is SNHLY and CDR2 is FYNNEI. The CDR3 sequence is 14 residues long.

This clone was picked up many times. The genes are TRBV9 and TRBJ2-1; 8 bases map to TRBD1. The CDR3 is 13 residues long. V trimming: 5 bases; J trimming: 8 bases; junction bases outside the gene matches: 6. CDR1 is SGDLS, CDR2 YYNGEE, per germline. This chain's CDR3 is CASRASQGDEQFF. In DNA, the CDR3 is TGTGCCAGCAGAGCTTCACAGGGGGATGAGCAGTTCTTC.

There are many counts of this clone. This sequence joins TRBV4-1 and TRBJ2-2; TRBD2 aligns across 8 bases. There are 16 residues in the CDR3. After removal of 3 bases from V and 7 bases from J, the junction contained 10 bases not matched to a gene. Germline assignment: CDR1 MGHRA and CDR2 YSYEKL. CDR3 amino acids: CASSHPLGLEVGELFF. The CDR3 bases are TGCGCCAGCAGCCACCCCTTGGGACTAGAGGTCGGGGAGCTGTTTTTT.

This clone was counted at least ten times. V is TRBV11-2 and J is TRBJ2-7, with TRBD2 identical over 7 bases. Germline values: CDR1 SGHAT, CDR2 FQNNGV. Trimming at V came to 1 base and at J to 5 bases, leaving 5 bases not matched to a gene. This CDR3 region has 14 residues. CDR3 sequence: CASSLGRTSDEQYF. DNA of the CDR3: TGTGCCAGCAGCTTAGGGCGAACTAGCGACGAGCAGTACTTC.

This clone was detected many times. The chain employs TRBV7-8 and TRBJ2-7; 8 bases match TRBD1. Germline values: CDR1 SGHVS, CDR2 FQNEAQ. The CDR3 consists of 16 residues. The V and J ends lost 1 base and 3 bases, in that order; junction bases with no gene match: 8. Here the CDR3 DNA reads TGTGCCAGCAGCTTAGGATCACAGGGGGGAGGCTACGAGCAGTACTTC. Its translation is CASSLGSQGGGYEQYF.

This clone showed up many times. The rearrangement joins TRBV19 to TRBJ1-1; 7 bases are shared with TRBD1. Trimming took 7 bases from V and 5 from J; bases not matched to a gene: 16. The CDR3 is 16 amino acids. Germline lookup yields CDR1 LNHDA and CDR2 SQIVND (reference sequence). The CDR3 here is CASTQTGFLYKTEAFF. CDR3 sequence (DNA): TGTGCCAGTACACAGACAGGGTTTCTTTATAAGACTGAAGCTTTCTTT.

This clone occurred many times. The chain carries TRBV14 and TRBJ2-6, with 8 positions matching TRBD1. The junction had 11 bases not matched to a gene; V was cut back by 0 bases and J by 4 bases. Germline lookup yields CDR1 SGHDN and CDR2 FVKESK. The CDR3 extends over 19 amino acids. The CDR3 DNA reads as TGTGCCAGCAGCCAAGAGGCGGGACAGGTCCCTTGGGGGGCCAACGTCCTGACTTTC. Its translation is CASSQEAGQVPWGANVLTF.

This clone was counted at least ten times. V is TRBV5-6 and J is TRBJ2-3; no clear D gene. CDR3 size: 15 residues. Trimming stripped 0 bases from V and 0 bases from J, with 8 bases between. The V gene's germline CDR1 is SGHDT and CDR2 YYEEEE. CDR3 loop: CASSLGLLSTDTQYF. The CDR3 nucleotides read TGTGCCAGCAGCTTGGGGCTACTAAGCACAGATACGCAGTATTTT.

At least ten counts were recorded for this clone. The rearrangement links TRBV5-1 to TRBJ2-1, with 10 bases matching TRBD1. This CDR3 spans 17 amino acids. J gave up 6 bases and V 4 bases, and 13 bases lay outside the gene matches. Germline V CDR1 and CDR2: SGHRS, YFSETQ. The CDR3, as DNA: TGCGCCAGCAGCCCACAAATACCGGGACAGGGGATCAATGAGCAGTTCTTC. As protein: CASSPQIPGQGINEQFF.

This clone was found a few times. This chain connects TRBV2 to TRBJ2-5; 7 bases map to TRBD1. The J call is doubtful: the DNA matches TRBJ2-7 better. The CDR3 consists of 17 residues. Germline loops: CDR1 SNHLY, CDR2 FYNNEI. CDR3 coding DNA: TGTGCCAGCAGTGAAGAAGCTGGGACAGAAATTGATTACGAGCAGTACTTC. Amino acid sequence: CASSEEAGTEIDYEQYF.

This clone was observed at least ten times. This rearrangement joins TRBV7-9 to TRBJ1-2; 7 bases agree with TRBD1. The germline gives CDR1 SEHNR, CDR2 FQNEAQ (reference sequence). V dropped 5 bases and J dropped 4; count of bases not matched to a gene: 10. The CDR3 contains 15 residues. CDR3 in DNA: TGTGCCAGCAGCCCAGGGGTTGGGACAGCCTATGGCTACACCTTC. It yields the protein CASSPGVGTAYGYTF.